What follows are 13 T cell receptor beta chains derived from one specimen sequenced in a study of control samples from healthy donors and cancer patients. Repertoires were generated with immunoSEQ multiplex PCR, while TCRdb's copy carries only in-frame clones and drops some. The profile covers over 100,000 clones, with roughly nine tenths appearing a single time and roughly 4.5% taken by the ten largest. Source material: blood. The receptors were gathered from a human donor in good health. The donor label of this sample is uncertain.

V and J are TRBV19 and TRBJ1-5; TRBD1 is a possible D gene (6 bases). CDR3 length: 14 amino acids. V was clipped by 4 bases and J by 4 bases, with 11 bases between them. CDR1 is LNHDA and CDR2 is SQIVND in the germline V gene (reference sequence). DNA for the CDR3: TGTGCCAGTAGTACTTGGACAGAGAATCAGCCCCAGCATTTT. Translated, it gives CASSTWTENQPQHF.

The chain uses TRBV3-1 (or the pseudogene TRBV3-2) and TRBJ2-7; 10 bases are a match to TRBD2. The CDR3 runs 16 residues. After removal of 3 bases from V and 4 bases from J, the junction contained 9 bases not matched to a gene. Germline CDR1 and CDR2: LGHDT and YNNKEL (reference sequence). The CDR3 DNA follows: TGTGCCAGCAGCCAGCGGGGAGTAGCGGGAGGATACGAGCAGTACTTC. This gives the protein CASSQRGVAGGYEQYF.

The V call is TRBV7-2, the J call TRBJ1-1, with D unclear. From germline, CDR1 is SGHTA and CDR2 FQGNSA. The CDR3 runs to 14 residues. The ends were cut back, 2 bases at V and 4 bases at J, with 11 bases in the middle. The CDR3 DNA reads TGTGCCAGCAGCTTAAGAGGATGGGGCACTGAAGCTTTCTTT. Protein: CASSLRGWGTEAFF.

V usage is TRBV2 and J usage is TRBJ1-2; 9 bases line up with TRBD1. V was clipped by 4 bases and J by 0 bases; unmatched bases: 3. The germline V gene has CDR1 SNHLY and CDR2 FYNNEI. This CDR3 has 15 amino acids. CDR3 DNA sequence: TGTGCCAGCAGTGTGGACAGGGGAACTAACTATGGCTACACCTTC. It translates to CASSVDRGTNYGYTF.

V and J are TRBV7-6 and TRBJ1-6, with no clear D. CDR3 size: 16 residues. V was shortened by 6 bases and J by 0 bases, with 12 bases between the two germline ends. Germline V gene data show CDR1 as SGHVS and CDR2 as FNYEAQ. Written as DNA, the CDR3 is TGTGCCAGCAGTTATAGGTCGAGCTCCTATAATTCACCCCTCCACTTT. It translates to CASSYRSSSYNSPLHF.

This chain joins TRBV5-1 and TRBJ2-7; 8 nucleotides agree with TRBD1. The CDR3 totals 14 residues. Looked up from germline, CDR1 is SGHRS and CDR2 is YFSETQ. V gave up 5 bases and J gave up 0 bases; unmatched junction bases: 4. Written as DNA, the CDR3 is TGCGCCAGCAGGGCCGGGACAGGCTCCTACGAGCAGTACTTC. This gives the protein CASRAGTGSYEQYF.

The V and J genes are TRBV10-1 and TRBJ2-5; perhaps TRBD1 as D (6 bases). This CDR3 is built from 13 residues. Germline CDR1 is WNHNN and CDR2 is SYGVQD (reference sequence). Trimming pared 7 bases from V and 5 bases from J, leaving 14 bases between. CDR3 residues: CASTGQLGETQYF. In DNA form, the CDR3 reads TGCGCCAGCACTGGACAGCTTGGGGAGACCCAGTACTTC.

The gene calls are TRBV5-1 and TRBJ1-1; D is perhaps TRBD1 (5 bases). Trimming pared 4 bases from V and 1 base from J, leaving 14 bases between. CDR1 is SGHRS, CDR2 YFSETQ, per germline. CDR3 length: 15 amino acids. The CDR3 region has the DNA TGCGCCAGCAGCCCCACCCAGGGAGAGAACACTGAAGCTTTCTTT. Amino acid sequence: CASSPTQGENTEAFF.

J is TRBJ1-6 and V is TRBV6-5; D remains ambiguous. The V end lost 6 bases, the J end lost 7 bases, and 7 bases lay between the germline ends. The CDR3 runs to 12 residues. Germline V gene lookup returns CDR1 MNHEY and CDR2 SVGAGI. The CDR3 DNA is TGTGCCAGCAGCGGGATGAATTCACCCCTCCACTTT. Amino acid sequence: CASSGMNSPLHF.

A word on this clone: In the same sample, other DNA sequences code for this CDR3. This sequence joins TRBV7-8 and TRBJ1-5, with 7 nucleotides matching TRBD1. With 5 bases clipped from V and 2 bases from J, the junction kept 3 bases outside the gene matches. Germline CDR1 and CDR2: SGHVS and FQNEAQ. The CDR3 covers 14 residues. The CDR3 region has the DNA TGTGCCAGCAGCCCCGGGACAGGCAATCAGCCCCAGCATTTT. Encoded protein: CASSPGTGNQPQHF.

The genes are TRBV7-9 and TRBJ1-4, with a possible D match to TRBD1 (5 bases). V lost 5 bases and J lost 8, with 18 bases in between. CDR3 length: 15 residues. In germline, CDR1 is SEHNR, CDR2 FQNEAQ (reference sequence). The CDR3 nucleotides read TGTGCCAGCAGCGGGGCCGGGTCCGCATGGGAAAAACTGTTTTTT. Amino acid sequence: CASSGAGSAWEKLFF. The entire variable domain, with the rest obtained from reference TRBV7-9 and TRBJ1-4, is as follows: DTGVSQNPRHKITKRGQNVTFRCDPISEHNRLYWYRQTLGQGPEFLTYFQNEAQLEKSRLLSDRFSAERPKGSFSTLEIQRTEQGDSAMYLCASSGAGSAWEKLFFGSGTQLSVL.

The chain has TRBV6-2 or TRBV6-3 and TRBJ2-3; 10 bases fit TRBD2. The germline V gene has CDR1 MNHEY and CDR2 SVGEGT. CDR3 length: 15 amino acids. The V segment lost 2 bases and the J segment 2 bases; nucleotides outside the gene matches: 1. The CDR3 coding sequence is TGTGCCAGCAGTTACAGCGGGGGGGCCACAGATACGCAGTATTTT. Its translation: CASSYSGGATDTQYF.

The CDR3 is CASSSTSGGEETQYF. CDR3 nucleotide sequence: TGTGCCAGCAGCTCGACTAGCGGGGGTGAAGAGACCCAGTACTTC. The chain has TRBV13 and TRBJ2-5; TRBD2 aligns across 12 bases. V lost 4 bases to trimming and J lost 3 bases; unmatched junction nucleotides: 3. The germline V gene has CDR1 PRHDT and CDR2 FYEKMQ (reference sequence). CDR3 size: 15 residues.